The entry that follows covers one T cell receptor beta chain sequence. What it binds is unknown. Germline CDR1 is MNHEY and CDR2 is SMNVEV (reference sequence). The V segment lost 0 bases and the J segment 4 bases; nucleotides outside the gene matches: 9. CDR3 length: 17 amino acids. Combining a sample-barcoded 5' primer with a J-beta primer mix, a second PCR ran for 7 to 11 cycles. Via MiXCR, TCRdb re-called the 5' RACE reads, giving one row per CDR3 protein. The sample yields about 1 million distinct CDR3 sequences, about 23% seen once. These data come from a study of blood T cells in healthy people across ages. Study summary: Through template switching, about one barcoded beta molecule was captured per two T cells, as measured in model experiments. Notes on the study in general: As naive T cell percentage varied, TCR beta diversity correlated strongly with it.

The donors, aged about 6 to 100, were healthy Caucasians from Russia. Each sample had at least 6 million PBMCs isolated. This sample was also put to use in a study of T cells of mothers and their children.

The source is a girl under 10 years old in good health. Material: blood. The J gene is TRBJ2-1, the V gene TRBV27, with 7 bases that match TRBD2. The CDR3 spells CASSLSSGEGSYNEQFF. In DNA form, the CDR3 reads TGTGCCAGCAGTTTATCGTCGGGGGAGGGCTCGTACAATGAGCAGTTCTTC.